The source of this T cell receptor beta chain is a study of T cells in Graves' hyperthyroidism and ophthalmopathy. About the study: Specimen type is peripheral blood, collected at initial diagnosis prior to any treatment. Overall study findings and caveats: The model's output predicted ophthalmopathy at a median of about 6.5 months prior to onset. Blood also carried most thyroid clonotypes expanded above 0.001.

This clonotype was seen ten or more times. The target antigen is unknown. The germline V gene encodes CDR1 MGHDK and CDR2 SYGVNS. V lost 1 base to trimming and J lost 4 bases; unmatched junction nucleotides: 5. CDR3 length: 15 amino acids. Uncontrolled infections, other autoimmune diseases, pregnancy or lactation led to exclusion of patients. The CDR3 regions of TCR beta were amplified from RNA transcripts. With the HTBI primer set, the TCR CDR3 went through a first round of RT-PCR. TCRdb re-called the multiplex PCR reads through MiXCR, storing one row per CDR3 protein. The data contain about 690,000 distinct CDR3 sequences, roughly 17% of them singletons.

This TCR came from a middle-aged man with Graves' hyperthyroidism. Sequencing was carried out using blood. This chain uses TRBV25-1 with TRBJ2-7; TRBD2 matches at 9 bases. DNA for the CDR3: TGTGCCAGCAGTGAATCGGTTAGCGGGAGATACGAGCAGTACTTC. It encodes CASSESVSGRYEQYF.